This is a list of T cell receptor beta chains from one sample in a study of T cells in placental villitis. TCRdb's table, derived via immunoSEQ multiplex PCR, lists solely in-frame clones and lacks some. The repertoire holds a few hundred clones, with about 93% as singletons. The specimen was placental tissue containing maternal and fetal cells. These receptors were collected from a human donor in good health; the placental T cells may come from both mother and fetus. CDR3s include the opening cysteine and the closing phenylalanine or tryptophan. The D gene is left open where the match is weak. Size values are once, few and many counts, or a class for expanded clones, and some rows have none.

d_gene: -
v_gene: TRBV27
abundance: -
j_gene: TRBJ2-1
CDR3aa: CASSLKDNEQFF
CDR3nt: TGTGCCAGCAGTTTAAAGGACAATGAGCAGTTCTTC

d_gene: -
v_gene: TRBV5-1
abundance: -
j_gene: TRBJ2-7
CDR3aa: CASGSYEQYF
CDR3nt: TGCGCCAGCGGATCTTACGAGCAGTACTTC

d_gene: -
v_gene: TRBV19
abundance: -
j_gene: TRBJ1-4
CDR3aa: CASKRVGYEKLFF
CDR3nt: TGTGCCAGTAAAAGGGTGGGGTACGAAAAACTGTTTTTT

d_gene: TRBD2
v_gene: TRBV7-3
abundance: -
j_gene: TRBJ2-3
CDR3aa: CASSPLAGDDTQYF
CDR3nt: TGTGCCAGCAGCCCGCTAGCGGGAGACGATACGCAGTATTTT

d_gene: TRBD1
v_gene: TRBV29-1
abundance: -
j_gene: TRBJ2-3
CDR3aa: CSVEEWQGVATDTQYF
CDR3nt: TGCAGCGTTGAAGAATGGCAGGGGGTGGCCACAGATACGCAGTATTTT

d_gene: TRBD1
v_gene: TRBV11-3
abundance: few
j_gene: TRBJ2-1
CDR3aa: CASSLRTGIYNEQFF
CDR3nt: TGTGCCAGCAGCTTAAGGACAGGGATATACAATGAGCAGTTCTTC

d_gene: -
v_gene: TRBV5-5
abundance: -
j_gene: TRBJ2-2
CDR3aa: CASSLRALNTGELFF
CDR3nt: TGTGCCAGCAGCTTGAGGGCCCTGAACACCGGGGAGCTGTTTTTT

d_gene: TRBD1
v_gene: TRBV5-1
abundance: -
j_gene: TRBJ2-7
CDR3aa: CASSRGTGAAYEQYF
CDR3nt: TGCGCCAGCAGCCGCGGGACAGGGGCAGCCTACGAGCAGTACTTC

d_gene: -
v_gene: TRBV28
abundance: -
j_gene: TRBJ1-1
CDR3aa: CASSLSGQGYTEAFF
CDR3nt: TGTGCCAGCAGTTTATCGGGGCAGGGGTACACTGAAGCTTTCTTT

d_gene: -
v_gene: TRBV28
abundance: once
j_gene: TRBJ2-1
CDR3aa: CASSLRGRLSFYNEQFF
CDR3nt: TGTGCCAGCAGTTTAAGAGGTAGACTTTCCTTCTACAATGAGCAGTTCTTC

d_gene: -
v_gene: TRBV4-3
abundance: once
j_gene: TRBJ2-7
CDR3aa: CASSQENLVTYEQYF
CDR3nt: TGCGCCAGCAGCCAAGAAAATCTCGTAACTTACGAGCAGTACTTC

d_gene: TRBD1
v_gene: TRBV19
abundance: -
j_gene: TRBJ2-7
CDR3aa: CASSRGQGYEQYF
CDR3nt: TGTGCCAGTAGTAGGGGACAGGGCTACGAGCAGTACTTC

d_gene: -
v_gene: TRBV9
abundance: -
j_gene: TRBJ2-7
CDR3aa: CASSVALGQTYEQYF
CDR3nt: TGTGCCAGCAGCGTAGCTCTGGGGCAAACCTACGAGCAGTACTTC

d_gene: TRBD1
v_gene: TRBV19
abundance: -
j_gene: TRBJ1-1
CDR3aa: CASIGGQREAFF
CDR3nt: TGTGCCAGTATAGGGGGACAGAGGGAAGCTTTCTTT

d_gene: -
v_gene: TRBV27
abundance: -
j_gene: TRBJ1-6
CDR3aa: CASSFGLSSPLHF
CDR3nt: TGTGCCAGCAGTTTCGGTCTTAGTTCACCCCTCCACTTT

d_gene: -
v_gene: TRBV7-2
abundance: few
j_gene: TRBJ1-3
CDR3aa: CAVDGPSGNTIYF
CDR3nt: TGTGCCGTGGACGGACCTTCTGGAAACACCATATATTTT

d_gene: TRBD2
v_gene: TRBV5-1
abundance: -
j_gene: TRBJ2-1
CDR3aa: CASSLTSAVYNEQFF
CDR3nt: TGCGCCAGCAGCTTAACTAGCGCGGTCTACAATGAGCAGTTCTTC